The sequence of this T cell receptor beta chain was determined in a study of blood T cells in healthy people across ages. PCR was performed a second time for roughly 7 to 12 cycles using a sample-barcoded 5' primer and a J-beta primer mix. Every cDNA was tagged by a template-switch adaptor with 12 random nucleotides. TCRdb used MiXCR to reprocess the 5' RACE reads, holding one entry per CDR3 protein. This table has 1.5 million to 2 million distinct CDR3 sequences, around half appearing once. This CDR3 comprises 14 residues. Germline V lookup: CDR1 MNHEY, CDR2 SVGEGT. Trimming stripped 10 bases from V and 1 base from J, with 14 bases between.

Sequencing was carried out using blood. The sequence was obtained from a woman aged 40 to 50 in good health. The chain employs TRBV6-2 or TRBV6-3 and TRBJ2-4; weak D call: TRBD1 (5 bases). The CDR3 spells CATGNAGAKNIQYF. As DNA, the CDR3 is TGTGCCACCGGCAACGCAGGGGCCAAAAACATTCAGTACTTC.